The 11 T cell receptor beta chains in this list originate from one sample, sequenced in a study of CD8+CD57+ T cells in acquired aplastic anemia (dated by TCRdb to between 2017 and 2018). Sequencing was carried out with an Illumina HiSeq 2000. Genomic DNA was used as template for profiling of TCR beta VDJ combinations and CDR3 sequences. TCRdb took the public reads, trimmed them with fastp at Q25, ran MiXCR for clone calling and kept in-frame beta chains. Every CDR3 protein is listed once, alongside the most common genes and DNA of its rows. Within this sample are around 190,000 distinct CDR3 sequences, with around 60% of them counted one time only. In total, the top ten clones hold roughly 29% of the sample. The sample consisted of sorted CD4+, CD8+, or CD8+CD57+ T cells (not recorded which) from PBMCs. The receptor source for this set is a human donor in good health.

This chain joins TRBV7-6 and TRBJ2-3; D gene ambiguous. Trimming removed 9 bases at V and 1 base at J, with 17 bases between. Germline-derived CDR1 and CDR2 are SGHVS and FNYEAQ. The CDR3 runs 15 residues. CDR3 DNA sequence: TGTGCCAGTAGCACCTACACGGACGGCACAGATACGCAGTATTTT. Translation: CASSTYTDGTDTQYF.

V and J are TRBV10-3 and TRBJ1-1, with D tentatively TRBD1 (5 bases). The length of the CDR3 is 15 residues. Germline lookup yields CDR1 ENHRY and CDR2 SYGVKD. Trimming removed 6 bases at V and 0 bases at J, with 14 bases between. The DNA for the CDR3 is TGTGCCATCAGCGACACGGGGGGTCTGAACACTGAAGCTTTCTTT. Translation gives CAISDTGGLNTEAFF.

The chain recombines TRBV9 with TRBJ2-6; 8 bases map to TRBD1. The germline V gene encodes CDR1 SGDLS and CDR2 YYNGEE. This CDR3 comprises 17 residues. V gave up 5 bases and J gave up 1 base; unmatched junction bases: 8. The CDR3 nucleotides are TGTGCCAGCAGTTGGACAGGGATGTTTTCTGGGGCCAACGTCCTGACTTTC. It specifies CASSWTGMFSGANVLTF.

This clonotype appeared a few times. The J gene is TRBJ1-4, the V gene TRBV28, with 7 bases lining up with TRBD1. After removal of 4 bases from V and 8 bases from J, the junction contained 13 bases not matched to a gene. The CDR3 contains 16 residues. Per the germline V gene, CDR1 is MDHEN and CDR2 is SYDVKM. The CDR3 DNA reads as TGTGCCAGCAGTTGGGGTCCGGGACAGTCGGGGGAAAAACTGTTTTTT. Its protein product is CASSWGPGQSGEKLFF.

CDR3 sequence (DNA): TGTGCCAGTTCTGACAGATTCTACGAGCAGTACTTC. Its translation is CASSDRFYEQYF. This chain uses TRBV19 with TRBJ2-7; D possibly corresponds to TRBD1 (5 bases). Trimming left V 8 bases short and J 3 bases short, with 11 bases between. The CDR3 has 12 residues. In germline, CDR1 is LNHDA, CDR2 SQIVND (reference sequence).

This clonotype was seen at least ten times. The V and J genes are TRBV6-2 or TRBV6-3 and TRBJ1-1; D unclear. The CDR3 spans 13 residues. V was pared by 2 bases and J by 3 bases, with 7 bases between. Per germline, CDR1 MNHEY and CDR2 SVGEGT. CDR3 residues: CASSYVRYTEAFF. For the CDR3, the DNA is TGTGCCAGCAGTTACGTCCGGTACACTGAAGCTTTCTTT.

This chain uses TRBV7-9 with TRBJ1-2, with D hard to call. The CDR3 has 13 residues. Trimming left V 4 bases short and J 13 bases short, with 19 bases between. CDR1 SEHNR and CDR2 FQNEAQ come from the germline V gene (reference sequence). Here the CDR3 reads CASSWSDALCCTF. CDR3 DNA: TGTGCCAGCAGCTGGTCGGACGCACTTTGTTGCACCTTC. The full variable domain, its missing parts supplied by reference TRBV7-9 and TRBJ1-2, is DTGVSQNPRHKITKRGQNVTFRCDPISEHNRLYWYRQTLGQGPEFLTYFQNEAQLEKSRLLSDRFSAERPKGSFSTLEIQRTEQGDSAMYLCASSWSDALCCTFGSGTRLTVV.

This clonotype was picked up many times. V usage is TRBV6-5 and J usage is TRBJ2-2; D gene uncertain. In germline, CDR1 is MNHEY, CDR2 SVGAGI. The V end lost 6 bases, the J end lost 0 bases, and 8 bases lay between the germline ends. The CDR3 consists of 14 residues. CDR3 nucleotide sequence: TGTGCCAGCAGAAGAACAGCGAACACCGGGGAGCTGTTTTTT. Amino acids: CASRRTANTGELFF.

The rearrangement links TRBV7-9 to TRBJ2-7; D uncertain. Germline assignment: CDR1 SEHNR and CDR2 FQNEAQ (reference sequence). This CDR3 comprises 15 residues. Trimming took off 1 base at V and 2 bases at J, with 12 bases between the two ends. The CDR3 DNA follows: TGTGCCAGCAGCTTAGGGCTAAAACCGACCTACGAGCAGTACTTC. This codes for CASSLGLKPTYEQYF. The full variable domain, completed using reference TRBV7-9 and TRBJ2-7, is DTGVSQNPRHKITKRGQNVTFRCDPISEHNRLYWYRQTLGQGPEFLTYFQNEAQLEKSRLLSDRFSAERPKGSFSTLEIQRTEQGDSAMYLCASSLGLKPTYEQYFGPGTRLTVT.

This sequence joins TRBV2 and TRBJ2-2, with D maybe TRBD2 (5 bases). CDR1 SNHLY and CDR2 FYNNEI come from the germline V gene. Trimming removed 7 bases at V and 7 bases at J, with 13 bases between. This CDR3 comprises 13 residues. This CDR3 is CASMPGYDGELFF. CDR3 DNA: TGTGCCAGCATGCCGGGGTACGACGGGGAGCTGTTTTTT.

There are a few counts of this clonotype. The genes are TRBV2 and TRBJ2-3; 12 bases match TRBD2. This CDR3 comprises 13 residues. CDR1 and CDR2 from the germline V gene are SNHLY and FYNNEI. Germline trimming cut 10 bases from V and 5 bases from J; bases unmatched to any gene: 4. CDR3 nucleotide sequence: TGTGCCACCTCTAGCGGGGGGGAAGATACGCAGTATTTT. This codes for CATSSGGEDTQYF. Looking up the rest from reference TRBV2 and TRBJ2-3 gives the full variable domain: EPEVTQTPSHQVTQMGQEVILRCVPISNHLYFYWYRQILGQKVEFLVSFYNNEISEKSEIFDDQFSVERPDGSNFTLKIRSTKLEDSAMYFCATSSGGEDTQYFGPGTRLTVL.